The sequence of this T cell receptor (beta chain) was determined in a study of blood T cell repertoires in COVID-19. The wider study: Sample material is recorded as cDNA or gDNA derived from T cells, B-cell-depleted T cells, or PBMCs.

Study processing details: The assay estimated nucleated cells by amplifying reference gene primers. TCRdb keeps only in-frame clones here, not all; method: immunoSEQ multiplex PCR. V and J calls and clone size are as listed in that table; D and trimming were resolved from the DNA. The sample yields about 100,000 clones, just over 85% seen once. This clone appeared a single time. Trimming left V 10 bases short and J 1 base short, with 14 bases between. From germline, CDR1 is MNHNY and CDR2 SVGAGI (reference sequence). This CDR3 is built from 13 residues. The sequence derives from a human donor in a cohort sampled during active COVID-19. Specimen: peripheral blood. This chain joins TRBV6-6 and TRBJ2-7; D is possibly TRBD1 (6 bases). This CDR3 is CAIQRGLSYEQYF. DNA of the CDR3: TGTGCCATACAGAGGGGGTTGTCCTACGAGCAGTACTTC.